Shown below are 22 T cell receptor beta chains from a single sample sequenced in a study of blood T cell repertoires in COVID-19. Generated by immunoSEQ multiplex PCR, the TCRdb table keeps only in-frame clones and is missing some. The table lists fewer than 250,000 clones, 90% to 95% of them singletons. The sequenced material came from peripheral blood. These receptors came from a man between 60 and 70 years old with COVID-19, enrolled during active disease.

The V call is TRBV30, the J call TRBJ1-2, with a weak D call TRBD1 (6 bases). This CDR3 contains 13 residues. V gave up 2 bases and J gave up 3 bases, with 10 bases separating them. CDR1 is GTSNPN, CDR2 SVGIG, per germline (reference sequence). The CDR3 DNA is TGTGCCTGGAGTATTAACAGGGACTATGGCTACACCTTC. Its translation: CAWSINRDYGYTF.

This clone was seen only a few times. The V and J genes are TRBV11-2 and TRBJ2-1; perhaps TRBD2 as D (6 bases). The germline CDR1 and CDR2 sequences are SGHAT and FQNNGV. V lost 3 bases, J lost 8 bases, and 11 bases lay in between. The CDR3 is 13 residues long. CDR3 coding DNA: TGTGCCAGCAGCTTTGTCGGGAGCCATGAGCAGTTCTTC. Protein product: CASSFVGSHEQFF.

This clone showed up just once. The chain employs TRBV18 and TRBJ1-2, with a tentative D call TRBD1 (5 bases). This CDR3 region has 14 residues. The germline V gene has CDR1 KGHSH and CDR2 LQKENI. Trimming pared 6 bases from V and 8 bases from J, leaving 19 bases between. The chain's CDR3 is CASSPGGGSGGYTF. CDR3 DNA sequence: TGTGCCAGCTCCCCCGGCGGGGGATCGGGGGGCTACACCTTC.

The genes are TRBV11-2 and TRBJ2-7; 11 nucleotides agree with TRBD2. The CDR3 is 17 amino acids. V lost 3 bases to trimming and J lost 1 base; unmatched junction nucleotides: 8. Germline CDR1 and CDR2: SGHAT and FQNNGV. Written as DNA, the CDR3 is TGTGCCAGCAGCTTGACTAGCGGGAATAGTGGGTCCTACGAGCAGTACTTC. Protein sequence: CASSLTSGNSGSYEQYF.

This rearrangement joins TRBV7-2 to TRBJ2-1, with 10 bases aligning to TRBD1. Germline values: CDR1 SGHTA, CDR2 FQGNSA. V shed 5 bases and J 4 bases; nucleotides not matched to a gene: 5. This CDR3 comprises 15 residues. The CDR3 bases are TGTGCCAGCAGCCTAGGACAGGGGGGATACAATGAGCAGTTCTTC. Its protein product is CASSLGQGGYNEQFF.

V and J are TRBV7-2 and TRBJ2-1, with 7 bases identical to TRBD2. CDR1 is SGHTA, CDR2 FQGNSA, per germline. The V gene end was trimmed by 1 base and the J gene end by 6 bases; junction bases not matched to a gene: 6. CDR3 length equals 15 residues. Here the CDR3 reads CASSLGGTTANEQFF. CDR3 nucleotides: TGTGCCAGCAGCTTAGGCGGGACTACCGCCAATGAGCAGTTCTTC. The full variable domain, completed using reference TRBV7-2 and TRBJ2-1, is GAGVSQSPSNKVTEKGKDVELRCDPISGHTALYWYRQSLGQGLEFLIYFQGNSAPDKSGLPSDRFSAERTGGSVSTLTIQRTQQEDSAVYLCASSLGGTTANEQFFGPGTRLTVL.

The gene calls are TRBV5-1 and TRBJ1-3; no firm D call. V lost 0 bases to trimming and J lost 4 bases, with 8 bases between them. This CDR3 is built from 14 residues. Germline CDR1 and CDR2: SGHRS and YFSETQ. The CDR3 sequence is CASSLEQSGNTIYF. CDR3 DNA: TGCGCCAGCAGCTTGGAACAGAGCGGAAACACCATATATTTT.

This rearrangement joins TRBV25-1 to TRBJ1-1; a possible D gene is TRBD1 (6 bases). Germline lookup yields CDR1 MGHDK and CDR2 SYGVNS. The CDR3 covers 15 residues. The ends were cut back, 2 bases at V and 6 bases at J, with 16 bases in the middle. CDR3 DNA sequence: TGTGCCAGCAGTGAAAGGCTGGGGGCGGGTTCTGAAGCTTTCTTT. Protein product: CASSERLGAGSEAFF.

This sequence joins TRBV7-9 and TRBJ1-2; TRBD1 might be the D (5 bases). V lost 4 bases, J lost 6 bases, and 18 bases lay in between. This CDR3 is 15 amino acids long. Per the germline V gene, CDR1 is SEHNR and CDR2 is FQNEAQ (reference sequence). This CDR3 is CASSYLGGGRNGYTF. The CDR3 DNA follows: TGTGCCAGCAGCTATCTCGGGGGAGGTCGGAATGGCTACACCTTC.

J is TRBJ2-2 and V is TRBV27, with D maybe TRBD1 (5 bases). Per the germline V gene, CDR1 is MNHEY and CDR2 is SMNVEV (reference sequence). V gave up 0 bases and J gave up 1 base, with 9 bases separating them. This CDR3 contains 16 residues. The CDR3 DNA is TGTGCCAGCAGTTTATCCCCCAGGGTGAACACCGGGGAGCTGTTTTTT. It encodes CASSLSPRVNTGELFF.

The chain recombines TRBV29-1 with TRBJ2-7; 11 bases match TRBD1. Germline assignment: CDR1 SQVTM and CDR2 ANQGSEA. V gave up 4 bases and J gave up 7 bases; unmatched junction bases: 12. The CDR3 runs 15 residues. The DNA for the CDR3 is TGCAGCGTTGGGCTAGGGGACAGGGGGACGGGGGAGCAGTACTTC. Residues: CSVGLGDRGTGEQYF.

The chain joins TRBV5-1 to TRBJ2-1, with D possibly TRBD2 on 5 matching bases. Trimming removed 4 bases from V and 0 bases from J, with 11 bases in between. Germline CDR1 and CDR2: SGHRS and YFSETQ. The CDR3 is 15 amino acids. The CDR3 DNA reads TGCGCCAGCAGCGCAGCGGTCAGCTCCTACAATGAGCAGTTCTTC. Translation gives CASSAAVSSYNEQFF.

The chain uses TRBV4-2 and TRBJ2-1; 12 bases agree with TRBD2. Losses at the gene ends were 2 bases for V and 6 bases for J; bases not matched to a gene: 2. CDR1 and CDR2 (germline): LGHNA, YNFKEQ. The CDR3 is 15 amino acids. The CDR3 DNA reads as TGTGCCAGCAGCCAACTAGCGGGGGGGAGCAATGAGCAGTTCTTC. It codes for CASSQLAGGSNEQFF.

This clone was counted a few times. The V and J genes are TRBV6-5 and TRBJ2-7; 8 positions agree with TRBD2. The V segment lost 6 bases and the J segment 2 bases; nucleotides outside the gene matches: 9. CDR1 is MNHEY, CDR2 SVGAGI, per germline. CDR3 size: 15 residues. The CDR3 coding sequence is TGTGCCAGCAGCCCAAACAGCGGGGGCCCCTACGAGCAGTACTTC. It encodes CASSPNSGGPYEQYF.

This clone appeared once. V usage is TRBV30 and J usage is TRBJ1-1; D call uncertain. Germline assignment: CDR1 GTSNPN and CDR2 SVGIG (reference sequence). Between the trimmed V and J ends, which lost 5 bases and 0 bases, there was a span of 7 bases. The CDR3 loop spans 12 amino acids. CDR3 sequence (DNA): TGTGCCTGGCGGGTTTTGAACACTGAAGCTTTCTTT. Its protein is CAWRVLNTEAFF. The whole variable domain, filled in from reference TRBV30 and TRBJ1-1, reads SQTIHQWPATLVQPVGSPLSLECTVEGTSNPNLYWYRQAAGRGLQLLFYSVGIGQISSEVPQNLSASRPQDRQFILSSKKLLLSDSGFYLCAWRVLNTEAFFGQGTRLTVV.

The rearrangement uses TRBV18 and TRBJ1-1; D gene uncertain. Germline CDR1 reads KGHSH; CDR2 reads LQKENI. V shed 6 bases and J shed 1 base, with 12 bases lying between them. CDR3 length: 14 residues. This chain's CDR3 is CASSPVVKNTEAFF. The CDR3 bases are TGTGCCAGCTCCCCAGTCGTTAAGAACACTGAAGCTTTCTTT. The whole variable domain, filled in from reference TRBV18 and TRBJ1-1, reads NAGVMQNPRHLVRRRGQEARLRCSPMKGHSHVYWYRQLPEEGLKFMVYLQKENIIDESGMPKERFSAEFPKEGPSILRIQQVVRGDSAAYFCASSPVVKNTEAFFGQGTRLTVV.

The gene calls are TRBV7-3 and TRBJ2-6; D is uncertain. V was pared by 2 bases and J by 1 base, with 3 bases between. Germline CDR1 SGHTA, CDR2 FQGTGA. CDR3 size: 14 residues. This CDR3 reads CASSLQSGANVLTF. The CDR3 region has the DNA TGTGCCAGCAGCTTACAATCTGGGGCCAACGTCCTGACTTTC.

The chain uses TRBV6-5 and TRBJ1-1, with TRBD1 identical over 10 bases. This CDR3 comprises 12 residues. V shed 6 bases and J 10 bases; nucleotides not matched to a gene: 5. Germline loops: CDR1 MNHEY, CDR2 SVGAGI. CDR3: CASSGTGVRAFF. The CDR3 DNA follows: TGTGCCAGCAGCGGGACAGGGGTGCGAGCTTTCTTT.

This chain joins TRBV5-5 and TRBJ2-7, with TRBD1 matching over 10 bases. The ends lost 4 bases at V and 2 bases at J; junction bases unmatched: 6. The CDR3 loop spans 15 amino acids. In germline, CDR1 is SGHKS, CDR2 YYEKEE (reference sequence). CDR3 residues: CASSGRDRGAYEQYF. The CDR3 DNA reads TGTGCCAGCAGCGGCCGGGACAGGGGCGCCTACGAGCAGTACTTC.

There are many counts of this clone. The chain uses TRBV30 and TRBJ1-5; 7 positions match TRBD1. The CDR3 runs to 15 residues. CDR1 and CDR2 (germline): GTSNPN, SVGIG (reference sequence). J gave up 2 bases and V 2 bases, and 6 bases lay outside the gene matches. CDR3 residues: CAWSFSGTGNQPQHF. The DNA for the CDR3 is TGTGCCTGGAGTTTTTCCGGGACAGGCAATCAGCCCCAGCATTTT. Complete variable domain (other parts from reference TRBV30 and TRBJ1-5): SQTIHQWPATLVQPVGSPLSLECTVEGTSNPNLYWYRQAAGRGLQLLFYSVGIGQISSEVPQNLSASRPQDRQFILSSKKLLLSDSGFYLCAWSFSGTGNQPQHFGDGTRLSIL.

The chain recombines TRBV5-1 with TRBJ2-3; 10 nucleotides align to TRBD2. The CDR3 runs to 15 residues. From germline, CDR1 is SGHRS and CDR2 YFSETQ. V trimming: 2 bases; J trimming: 3 bases; junction bases outside the gene matches: 3. CDR3 sequence reads: CASSFSGGATDTQYF. CDR3 bases: TGCGCCAGCAGCTTCAGCGGGGGGGCTACAGATACGCAGTATTTT.

The J gene is TRBJ2-7, the V gene TRBV7-9; the D is unclear. Germline-derived CDR1 and CDR2 are SEHNR and FQNEAQ (reference sequence). The V and J ends lost 2 bases and 3 bases respectively, with 11 bases between them. The CDR3 totals 14 residues. The CDR3 DNA reads TGTGCCAGCAGCTTAAACTCCCTCTACTACGAGCAGTACTTC. Residues: CASSLNSLYYEQYF.